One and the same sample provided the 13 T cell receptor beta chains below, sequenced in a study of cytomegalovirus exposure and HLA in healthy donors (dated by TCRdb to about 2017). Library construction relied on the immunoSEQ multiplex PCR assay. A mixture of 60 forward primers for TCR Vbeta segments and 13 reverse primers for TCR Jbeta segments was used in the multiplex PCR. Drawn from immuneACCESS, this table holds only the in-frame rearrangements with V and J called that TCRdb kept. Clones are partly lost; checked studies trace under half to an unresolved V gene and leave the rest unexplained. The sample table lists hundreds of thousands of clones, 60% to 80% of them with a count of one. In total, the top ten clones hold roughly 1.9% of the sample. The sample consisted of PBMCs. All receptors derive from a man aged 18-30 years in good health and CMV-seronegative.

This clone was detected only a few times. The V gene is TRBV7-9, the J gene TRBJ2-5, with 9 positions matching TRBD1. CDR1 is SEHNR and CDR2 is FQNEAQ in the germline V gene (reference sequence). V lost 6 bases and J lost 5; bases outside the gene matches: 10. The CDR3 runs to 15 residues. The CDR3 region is CASRPTGGASETQYF. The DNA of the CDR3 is TGTGCCAGCAGACCAACAGGGGGCGCTTCGGAGACCCAGTACTTC.

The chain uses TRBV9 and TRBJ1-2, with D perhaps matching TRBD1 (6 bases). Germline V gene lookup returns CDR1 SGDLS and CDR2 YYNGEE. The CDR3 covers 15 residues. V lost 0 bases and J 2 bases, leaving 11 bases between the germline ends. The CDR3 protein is CASSVDPGENYGYTF. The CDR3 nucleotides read TGTGCCAGCAGCGTAGACCCAGGGGAGAACTATGGCTACACCTTC.

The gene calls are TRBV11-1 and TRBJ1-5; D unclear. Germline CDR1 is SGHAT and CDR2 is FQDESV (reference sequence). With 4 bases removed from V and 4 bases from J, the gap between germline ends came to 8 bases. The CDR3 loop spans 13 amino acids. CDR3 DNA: TGTGCCAGCAGCTCAGATTTTAATCAGCCCCAGCATTTT. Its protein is CASSSDFNQPQHF.

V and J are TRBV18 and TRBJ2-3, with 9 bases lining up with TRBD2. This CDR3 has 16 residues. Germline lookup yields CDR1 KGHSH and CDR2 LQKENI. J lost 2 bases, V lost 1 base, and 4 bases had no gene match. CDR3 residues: CASSPRASGDTDTQYF. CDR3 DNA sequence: TGTGCCAGCTCACCACGGGCTAGCGGGGACACAGATACGCAGTATTTT.

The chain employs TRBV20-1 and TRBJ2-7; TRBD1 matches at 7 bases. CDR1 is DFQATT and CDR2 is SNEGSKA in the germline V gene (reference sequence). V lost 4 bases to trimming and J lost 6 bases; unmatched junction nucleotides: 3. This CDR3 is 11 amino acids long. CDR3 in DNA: TGCAGTGCTATTTGGACAGGCGAGCAGTACTTC. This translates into CSAIWTGEQYF.

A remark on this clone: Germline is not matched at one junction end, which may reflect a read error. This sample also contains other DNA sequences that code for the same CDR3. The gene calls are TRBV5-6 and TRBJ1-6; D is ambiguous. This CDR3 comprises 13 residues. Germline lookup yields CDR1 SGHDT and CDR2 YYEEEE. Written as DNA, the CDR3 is TGTGCCAGCAGCCTACAATCGGGGTCGGTTTTAAGCTTT. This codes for CASSLQSGSVLSF.

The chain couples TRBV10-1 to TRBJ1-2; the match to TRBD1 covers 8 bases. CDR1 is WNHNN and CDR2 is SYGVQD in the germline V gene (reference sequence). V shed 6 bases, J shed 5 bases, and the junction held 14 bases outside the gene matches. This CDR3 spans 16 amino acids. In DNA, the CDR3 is TGCGCCAGCAGAACCATTACCCGACAGGGGCAGTATGGCTACACCTTC. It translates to CASRTITRQGQYGYTF.

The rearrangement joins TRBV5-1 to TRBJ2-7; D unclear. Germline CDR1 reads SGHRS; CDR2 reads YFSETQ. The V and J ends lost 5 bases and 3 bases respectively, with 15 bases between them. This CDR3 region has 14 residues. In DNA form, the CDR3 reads TGCGCCAGCAGTTCGCTTCCGGAGAACTACGAGCAGTACTTC. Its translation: CASSSLPENYEQYF.

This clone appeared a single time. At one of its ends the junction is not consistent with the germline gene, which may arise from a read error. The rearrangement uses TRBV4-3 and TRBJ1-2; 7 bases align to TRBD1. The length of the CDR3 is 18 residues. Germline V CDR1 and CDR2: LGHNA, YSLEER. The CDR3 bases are TGCGCCAGCAGCCAAGATGCAGGGGGTGGACGGTTTCGGTATGGCCACACCTTC. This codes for CASSQDAGGGRFRYGHTF.

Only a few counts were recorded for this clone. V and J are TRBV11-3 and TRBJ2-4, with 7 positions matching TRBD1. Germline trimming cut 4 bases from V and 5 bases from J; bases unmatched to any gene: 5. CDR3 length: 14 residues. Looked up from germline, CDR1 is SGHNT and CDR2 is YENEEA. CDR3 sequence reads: CASSSGQAENIQYF. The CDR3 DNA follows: TGTGCCAGCAGCTCCGGACAGGCGGAAAACATTCAGTACTTC.

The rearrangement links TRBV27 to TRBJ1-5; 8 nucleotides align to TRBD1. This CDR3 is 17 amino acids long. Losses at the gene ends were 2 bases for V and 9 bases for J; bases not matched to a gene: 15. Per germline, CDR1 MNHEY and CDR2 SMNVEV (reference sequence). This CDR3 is CASSLKGGGQVPLPQHF. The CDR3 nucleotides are TGTGCCAGCAGTTTAAAGGGGGGGGGACAGGTCCCCTTGCCCCAGCATTTT.

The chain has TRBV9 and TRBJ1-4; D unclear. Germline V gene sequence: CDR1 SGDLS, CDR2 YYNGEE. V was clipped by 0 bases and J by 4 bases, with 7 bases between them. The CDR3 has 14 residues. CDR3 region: CASSVGRNNEKLFF. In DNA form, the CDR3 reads TGTGCCAGCAGCGTAGGCAGAAATAATGAAAAACTGTTTTTT.

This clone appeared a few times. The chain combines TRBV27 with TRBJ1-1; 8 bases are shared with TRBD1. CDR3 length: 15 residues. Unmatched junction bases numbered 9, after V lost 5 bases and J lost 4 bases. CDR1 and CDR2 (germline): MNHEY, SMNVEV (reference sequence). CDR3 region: CASSLSGGGGTEAFF. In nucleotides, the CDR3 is TGTGCCAGCAGTCTTTCAGGGGGCGGGGGCACTGAAGCTTTCTTT.